Listed below are T cell receptor beta chains from one sample, sequenced in a study of T-cell reconstitution after alpha-beta-depleted transplantation in children. TCRdb re-derived calls from the PCR reads in MiXCR, one entry per CDR3 protein. The data show about 360,000 distinct CDR3 sequences, with about 14% seen just once and around 4.1% held by the top ten. The sequences come from PBMCs, collected from the stem cell graft. Receptors originate from a human donor who donated a stem cell graft to a child with Fanconi anemia. CDR3s include the opening cysteine and the closing phenylalanine or tryptophan. A D gene is named only where the DNA matches it firmly. Size is stated for part of the rows, as once, few or many counts, or as a class when the clone is expanded.

few,TRBJ2-2,TRBV5-6,-,TGTGCCAGCAGTCTTGGGTTTCTGGCCGGGGAGCTGTTTTTT,CASSLGFLAGELFF
many,TRBJ1-2,TRBV6-5,-,TGTGCCAGCGCCCAGCAAGGGTACTATGGCTACACCTTC,CASAQQGYYGYTF
-,TRBJ2-2,TRBV5-1,TRBD2,TGCGCCAGCAGCCCGGTGGCGGGACTAGCTAACACCGGGGAGCTGTTTTTT,CASSPVAGLANTGELFF
once,TRBJ2-6,TRBV5-6,-,TGTGCCAGCAGCTTGGCCCAGACGAGCGACTCACCTGGGGCCAACGTCCTGACTTTC,CASSLAQTSDSPGANVLTF
few,TRBJ2-2,TRBV29-1,-,TGCAGCGTAAGATATCAGGGGAACACCGGGGAGCTGTTTTTT,CSVRYQGNTGELFF
many,TRBJ1-4,TRBV10-3,-,TGTGCCATCAGTGAGTTTGATGTTCGGCGAGCAACTAATGAAAAACTGTTTTTT,CAISEFDVRRATNEKLFF
-,TRBJ2-3,TRBV20-1,-,TGCAGTGCTAGAGAGGGGGCTGGCACAGATACGCAGTATTTT,CSAREGAGTDTQYF
many,TRBJ1-2,TRBV19,TRBD1,TGTGCCAGTAGTATGGAGATGAGAGGGACAGGGCTACACCACTATGGCTACACCTTC,CASSMEMRGTGLHHYGYTF
many,TRBJ1-2,TRBV6-2/TRBV6-3,-,TGTGCCAGCAGTTACGGGGCAGGTGGCTACACCTTC,CASSYGAGGYTF
-,TRBJ2-2,TRBV3-1,-,TGTGCCAGCAGCCATTATAAGCGGAAGGACGGGGAGCTGTTTTTT,CASSHYKRKDGELFF
-,TRBJ2-3,TRBV5-1,-,TGCGCCAGCAGCTTGGCGACGGGAGCATCGGAAGATACGCAGTATTTT,CASSLATGASEDTQYF
-,TRBJ1-6,TRBV7-9,-,TGTGCCAGCAGCCAAGGACAGATATATTCACCCCTCCACTTT,CASSQGQIYSPLHF
-,TRBJ2-1,TRBV5-8,-,TGTGCCAGCAGCTTGGCCGGAGCTCGGTACAATGAGCAGTTCTTC,CASSLAGARYNEQFF
-,TRBJ1-2,TRBV5-1,-,TGCGCCAGCAGCGCCGACAGCGATTTTTTCTATGGCTACACCTTC,CASSADSDFFYGYTF
few,TRBJ1-1,TRBV15,-,TGTGCCACCAGCAGAGATGTGAACACTGAAGCTTTCTTT,CATSRDVNTEAFF
many,TRBJ1-1,TRBV5-1,-,TGCGCCAGCAGCTTGGGGCTCGTAGGACAATCTAACACTGAAGCTTTCTTT,CASSLGLVGQSNTEAFF
few,TRBJ2-1,TRBV12-3/TRBV12-4,TRBD2,TGTGCCAGCAGTGCCAGGACTAGCGGGGGTAAAAATGAGCAGTTCTTC,CASSARTSGGKNEQFF
many,TRBJ2-5,TRBV5-1,-,TGCGCCAGCAGCTCGGGCCCAACAACCTCAAGGGAGACCCAGTACTTC,CASSSGPTTSRETQYF
few,TRBJ2-3,TRBV7-2,-,TGTGCCAGCAGCCTTCCGGGGCCCAGTACGCAGTATTTT,CASSLPGPSTQYF
-,TRBJ1-1,TRBV5-6,-,TGTGCCAGCACCGGACGGCAAAACACTGAAGCTTTCTTT,CASTGRQNTEAFF
many,TRBJ2-7,TRBV6-8,-,TGTGCCAGCAGTTCCCGGGACACTTCCTACGAGCAGTACTTC,CASSSRDTSYEQYF
few,TRBJ1-1,TRBV25-1,-,TGTGCCAGCAGTGGATGGGGCACTGAAGCTTTCTTT,CASSGWGTEAFF
-,TRBJ2-5,TRBV20-1,TRBD2,TGCAGTGCCGCTCATCTAGCGGGGGGCCAAGAGACCCAGTACTTC,CSAAHLAGGQETQYF
few,TRBJ1-1,TRBV12-3/TRBV12-4,-,TGTGCCAGCAGTTTCGGACAGTTCGCTGAAGCTTTCTTT,CASSFGQFAEAFF
few,TRBJ1-6,TRBV20-1,TRBD1,TGCAGTGCTAGAACTACAGGGGGCGCTTATAATTCACCCCTCCACTTT,CSARTTGGAYNSPLHF
few,TRBJ1-2,TRBV4-2,-,TGTGCCAGCAGCCCAGGGGACGAGGGCTATGGCTACACCTTC,CASSPGDEGYGYTF
-,TRBJ1-3,TRBV3-1,TRBD1,TGTGCCAGCAGCCAAGTCCCCGGGACAGGGGACTCTGGAAACACCATATATTTT,CASSQVPGTGDSGNTIYF
-,TRBJ2-1,TRBV20-1,-,TGCAGTGCTAGACCCTTCAAGCGGACTATACACAATGAGCAGTTCTTC,CSARPFKRTIHNEQFF
-,TRBJ1-2,TRBV5-1,-,TGCGCCAGCAGCTTGAACAGCCTCGGCTATGGCTACACCTTC,CASSLNSLGYGYTF